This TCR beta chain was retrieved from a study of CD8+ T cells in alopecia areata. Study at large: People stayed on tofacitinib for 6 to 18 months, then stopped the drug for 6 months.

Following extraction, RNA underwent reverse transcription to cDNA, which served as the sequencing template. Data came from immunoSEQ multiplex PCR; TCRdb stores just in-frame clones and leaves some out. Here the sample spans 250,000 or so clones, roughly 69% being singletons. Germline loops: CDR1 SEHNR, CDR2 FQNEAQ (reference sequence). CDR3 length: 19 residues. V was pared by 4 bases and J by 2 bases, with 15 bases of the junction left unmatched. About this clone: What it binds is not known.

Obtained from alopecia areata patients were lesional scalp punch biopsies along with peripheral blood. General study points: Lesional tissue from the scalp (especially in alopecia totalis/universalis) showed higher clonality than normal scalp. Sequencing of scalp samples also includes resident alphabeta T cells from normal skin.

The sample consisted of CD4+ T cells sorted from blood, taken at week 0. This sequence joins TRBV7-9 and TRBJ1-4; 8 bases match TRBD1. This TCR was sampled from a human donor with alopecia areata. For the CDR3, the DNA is TGTGCCAGCAGCTCCACTCTCGCCAGGGGGCAGGTGACTAATGAAAAACTGTTTTTT. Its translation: CASSSTLARGQVTNEKLFF.